A single sample gave rise to the 13 T cell receptor beta chains below, sequenced in a study of cytomegalovirus exposure and HLA in healthy donors. Clones were read by immunoSEQ multiplex PCR, and TCRdb kept only the in-frame ones, dropping some. The data hold roughly 150,000 clones, with about nine tenths observed a single time. The sequencing sample was made of PBMCs. The receptors originated from a woman under 30 in good health and CMV-seropositive.

The genes are TRBV27 and TRBJ2-5; 7 bases match TRBD1. The CDR3 extends over 16 amino acids. Germline V gives CDR1 MNHEY, CDR2 SMNVEV (reference sequence). The V segment lost 4 bases and the J segment 2 bases; nucleotides outside the gene matches: 10. DNA of the CDR3: TGTGCCAGCAGTTCTACCCGGGACAGCCCTCAAGAGACCCAGTACTTC. Protein: CASSSTRDSPQETQYF.

The V gene is TRBV7-9, the J gene TRBJ2-7; a weak D match, TRBD2 (6 bases). This CDR3 region has 16 residues. Trimming removed 5 bases at V and 2 bases at J, with 19 bases between. CDR1 is SEHNR and CDR2 is FQNEAQ in the germline V gene (reference sequence). The CDR3 spells CASSRGDVAAPYEQYF. In DNA form, the CDR3 reads TGTGCCAGCAGCCGCGGAGATGTAGCGGCTCCCTACGAGCAGTACTTC.

The V gene is TRBV14, the J gene TRBJ2-2, with TRBD2 identical over 7 bases. Germline V gives CDR1 SGHDN, CDR2 FVKESK. The junction had 11 bases not matched to a gene; V was cut back by 4 bases and J by 0 bases. This CDR3 region has 18 residues. The CDR3 spells CASSRELGGSTNTGELFF. The CDR3 DNA follows: TGTGCCAGCAGCCGGGAGCTCGGGGGGAGTACGAACACCGGGGAGCTGTTTTTT.

This chain links TRBV28 with TRBJ1-1; the D gene is possibly TRBD1 (5 bases). Germline V lookup: CDR1 MDHEN, CDR2 SYDVKM. V was cut by 6 bases and J by 4 bases, with 12 bases left in between. This CDR3 has 13 amino acids. This CDR3 is CASSPIGATEAFF. For the CDR3, the DNA is TGTGCCAGCAGCCCCATTGGGGCCACTGAAGCTTTCTTT.

The V gene is TRBV7-9, the J gene TRBJ1-1; D perhaps matches TRBD1 (5 bases). This CDR3 comprises 14 residues. The V end lost 1 base, the J end lost 1 base, and 7 bases lay between the germline ends. Germline CDR1 SEHNR, CDR2 FQNEAQ (reference sequence). Here the CDR3 DNA reads TGTGCCAGCAGCTTAGGACAGAAGAACACTGAAGCTTTCTTT. It translates to CASSLGQKNTEAFF.

The chain joins TRBV4-2 to TRBJ1-5, with 7 bases identical to TRBD1. The J segment lost 1 base and the V segment lost 0 bases, leaving 6 bases of the junction unmatched. Germline V gives CDR1 LGHNA, CDR2 YNFKEQ. This CDR3 is 17 amino acids long. CDR3 bases: TGTGCCAGCAGCCAAGATGAGGGGGCTGTAAGCAATCAGCCCCAGCATTTT. Translating it yields CASSQDEGAVSNQPQHF.

This chain uses TRBV2 with TRBJ2-1, with 7 bases fitting TRBD1. The J segment lost 2 bases and the V segment lost 2 bases, leaving 3 bases of the junction unmatched. The CDR3 has 15 amino acids. Germline values: CDR1 SNHLY, CDR2 FYNNEI. CDR3 DNA: TGTGCCAGCAGTGAAAGGACAGGACCCTACAATGAGCAGTTCTTC. Its protein product is CASSERTGPYNEQFF.

The chain uses TRBV7-2 and TRBJ2-7, with TRBD1 matching 8 bases. V gave up 4 bases and J gave up 4 bases; unmatched junction bases: 9. Germline values: CDR1 SGHTA, CDR2 FQGNSA. CDR3 length: 15 residues. CDR3 bases: TGTGCCAGCAGCTCCCAGGCAGGGGGCATATACGAGCAGTACTTC. Translated, it gives CASSSQAGGIYEQYF.

The chain employs TRBV25-1 and TRBJ2-7; TRBD2 agrees at 10 bases. The CDR3 consists of 16 residues. Trimming took 4 bases from V and 0 from J; bases not matched to a gene: 6. Germline loops: CDR1 MGHDK, CDR2 SYGVNS. The CDR3 sequence: CASSAGTSVLSYEQYF. CDR3 DNA: TGTGCCAGCAGTGCCGGGACTAGCGTACTCTCCTACGAGCAGTACTTC.

V usage is TRBV28 and J usage is TRBJ1-5; perhaps TRBD1 as D (5 bases). Germline V gene data show CDR1 as MDHEN and CDR2 as SYDVKM. V lost 0 bases and J 0 bases, leaving 6 bases between the germline ends. The CDR3 is 15 amino acids. CDR3 protein: CASSLWTDSNQPQHF. The CDR3 DNA reads as TGTGCCAGCAGTTTATGGACAGATAGCAATCAGCCCCAGCATTTT.

The V gene is TRBV18, the J gene TRBJ2-2, with a tentative D call TRBD2 (5 bases). The CDR3 runs 15 residues. V was clipped by 2 bases and J by 5 bases, with 12 bases between them. Germline-derived CDR1 and CDR2 are KGHSH and LQKENI. CDR3 in DNA: TGTGCCAGCTCACCAATCGAGCGGAGGACCGGGGAGCTGTTTTTT. The encoded protein is CASSPIERRTGELFF.

The chain has TRBV28 and TRBJ1-5; 9 bases line up with TRBD1. This CDR3 region has 12 residues. V lost 7 bases to trimming and J lost 7 bases; unmatched junction nucleotides: 2. Germline values: CDR1 MDHEN, CDR2 SYDVKM. CDR3 amino acids: CASNRGRQPQHF. The DNA for the CDR3 is TGTGCCAGCAACAGGGGGCGGCAGCCCCAGCATTTT. The full variable domain, its missing parts supplied by reference TRBV28 and TRBJ1-5, is DVKVTQSSRYLVKRTGEKVFLECVQDMDHENMFWYRQDPGLGLRLIYFSYDVKMKEKGDIPEGYSVSREKKERFSLILESASTNQTSMYLCASNRGRQPQHFGDGTRLSIL.

The rearrangement joins TRBV11-2 to TRBJ2-4; D may be TRBD2 (6 bases). The CDR3 is 14 residues long. The germline gives CDR1 SGHAT, CDR2 FQNNGV. Trimming left V 3 bases short and J 2 bases short, with 8 bases between. Here the CDR3 DNA reads TGTGCCAGCAGCTTGGGGGGAACCAAAAACATTCAGTACTTC. This codes for CASSLGGTKNIQYF. The full variable domain, its missing parts supplied by reference TRBV11-2 and TRBJ2-4, is EAGVAQSPRYKIIEKRQSVAFWCNPISGHATLYWYQQILGQGPKLLIQFQNNGVVDDSQLPKDRFSAERLKGVDSTLKIQPAKLEDSAVYLCASSLGGTKNIQYFGAGTRLSVL.